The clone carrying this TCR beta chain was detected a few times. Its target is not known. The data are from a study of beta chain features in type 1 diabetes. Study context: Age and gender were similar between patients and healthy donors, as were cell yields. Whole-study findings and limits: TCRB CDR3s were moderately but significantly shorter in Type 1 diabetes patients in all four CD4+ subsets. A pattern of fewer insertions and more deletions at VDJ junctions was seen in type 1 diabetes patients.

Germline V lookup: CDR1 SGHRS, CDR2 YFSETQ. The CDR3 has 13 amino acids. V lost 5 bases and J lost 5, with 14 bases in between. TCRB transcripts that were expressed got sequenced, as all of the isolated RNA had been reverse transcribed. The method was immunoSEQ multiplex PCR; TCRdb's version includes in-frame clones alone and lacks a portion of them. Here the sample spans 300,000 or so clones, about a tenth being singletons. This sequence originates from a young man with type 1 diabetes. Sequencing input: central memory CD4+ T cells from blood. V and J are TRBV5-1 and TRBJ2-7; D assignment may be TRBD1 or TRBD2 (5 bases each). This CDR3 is CASSREGNDEQYF. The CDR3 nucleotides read TGCGCCAGCAGTCGTGAGGGGAACGACGAGCAGTACTTC.